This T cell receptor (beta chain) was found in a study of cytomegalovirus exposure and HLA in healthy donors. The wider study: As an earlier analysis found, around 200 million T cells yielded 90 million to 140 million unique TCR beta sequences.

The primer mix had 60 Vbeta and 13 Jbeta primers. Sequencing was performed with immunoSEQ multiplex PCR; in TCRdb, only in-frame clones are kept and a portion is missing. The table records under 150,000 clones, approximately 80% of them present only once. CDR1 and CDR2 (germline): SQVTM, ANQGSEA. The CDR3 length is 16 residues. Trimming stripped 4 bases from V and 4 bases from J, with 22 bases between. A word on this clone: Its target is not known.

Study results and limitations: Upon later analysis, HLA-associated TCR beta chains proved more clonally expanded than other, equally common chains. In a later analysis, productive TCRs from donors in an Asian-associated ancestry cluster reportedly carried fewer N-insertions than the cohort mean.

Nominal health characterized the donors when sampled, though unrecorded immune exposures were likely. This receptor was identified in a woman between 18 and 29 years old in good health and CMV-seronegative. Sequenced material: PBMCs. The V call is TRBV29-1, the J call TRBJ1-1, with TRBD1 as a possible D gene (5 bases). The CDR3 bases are TGCAGCGTTGTGACCAGGGAAGGAATTAGAGGCACTGAAGCTTTCTTT. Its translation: CSVVTREGIRGTEAFF.